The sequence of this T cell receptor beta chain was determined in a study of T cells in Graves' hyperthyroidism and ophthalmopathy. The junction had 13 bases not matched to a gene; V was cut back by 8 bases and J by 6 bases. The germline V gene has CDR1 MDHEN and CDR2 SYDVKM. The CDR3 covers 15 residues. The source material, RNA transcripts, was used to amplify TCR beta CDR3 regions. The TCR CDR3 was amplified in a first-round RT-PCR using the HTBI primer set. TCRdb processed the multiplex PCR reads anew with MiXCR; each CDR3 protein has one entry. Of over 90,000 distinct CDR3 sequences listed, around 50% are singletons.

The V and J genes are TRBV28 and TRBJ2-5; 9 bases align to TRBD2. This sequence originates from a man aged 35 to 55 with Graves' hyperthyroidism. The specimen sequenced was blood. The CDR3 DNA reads TGTGCCAGCGGGGAAGCGGGAGGCCCCGGGAAGACCCAGTACTTC. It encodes CASGEAGGPGKTQYF. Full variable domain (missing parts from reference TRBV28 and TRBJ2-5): DVKVTQSSRYLVKRTGEKVFLECVQDMDHENMFWYRQDPGLGLRLIYFSYDVKMKEKGDIPEGYSVSREKKERFSLILESASTNQTSMYLCASGEAGGPGKTQYFGPGTRLLVL.